This T cell receptor beta chain stems from a study of T cell repertoires in ileal Crohn's disease. About the study: All patients had surgery for stricturing (about 60%) or penetrating (about 39%) disease. Postoperative therapy was given to about half: some eleven thiopurines, about 20 anti-TNF agents. The M0 sample came from the inflamed ileal portion of the resected specimen.

TCRdb's table, derived via immunoSEQ multiplex PCR, lists solely in-frame clones and lacks some. There are fewer than 2,000 clones in the sample; around 88% occur only once, and roughly 18% lies in the top ten. The time point denotes: inflamed ileum from the surgical specimen. The CDR3 is 14 amino acids. CDR1 and CDR2 (germline): SGHVS, FQNEAQ. V lost 5 bases to trimming and J lost 2 bases, with 12 bases between them. This clone was picked up one time. Sequenced: ileal tissue. This TCR derives from an adult with Crohn's disease. V usage is TRBV7-8 and J usage is TRBJ1-2, with a tentative D call TRBD1 (6 bases). DNA for the CDR3: TGTGCCAGCAGCGTCCCGGGACACAACTATGGCTACACCTTC. Translation: CASSVPGHNYGYTF.